The 15 T cell receptor beta chains below come from one sample, sequenced in a study of cytomegalovirus exposure and HLA in healthy donors. The assay was immunoSEQ multiplex PCR, and TCRdb's table has in-frame clones only and misses some. The repertoire holds more than 95,000 clones, roughly 89% seen once, with around 1.9% in the top ten. The specimen was PBMCs. These receptors all come from a woman under 30 in good health and CMV-seronegative.

This chain links TRBV10-3 with TRBJ1-6; TRBD1 is a possible D gene (6 bases). Germline values: CDR1 ENHRY, CDR2 SYGVKD. The CDR3 totals 17 residues. V was clipped by 3 bases and J by 0 bases, with 12 bases between them. CDR3 sequence: CAISDRGWDSYNSPLHF. The CDR3 nucleotides read TGTGCCATCAGTGACAGGGGTTGGGACTCCTATAATTCACCCCTCCACTTT.

This chain joins TRBV4-1 and TRBJ1-1; the match to TRBD1 covers 8 bases. Germline loops: CDR1 MGHRA, CDR2 YSYEKL. The V segment lost 5 bases and the J segment 9 bases; nucleotides outside the gene matches: 11. CDR3 size: 14 residues. CDR3 nucleotides: TGCGCCAGCAGCGAGCCAGGGACAGGCGACAAAGCTTTCTTT. Its translation is CASSEPGTGDKAFF.

The chain has TRBV11-1 and TRBJ1-6; D unclear. Germline values: CDR1 SGHAT, CDR2 FQDESV (reference sequence). This CDR3 comprises 15 residues. Trimming took off 5 bases at V and 8 bases at J, with 16 bases between the two ends. This chain's CDR3 is CASSPARGTHSPLHF. The CDR3 region has the DNA TGTGCCAGCAGCCCCGCTCGGGGAACGCATTCACCCCTCCACTTT.

This chain links TRBV10-3 with TRBJ2-1; the D gene is possibly TRBD2 (7 bases). CDR1 and CDR2 from the germline V gene are ENHRY and SYGVKD. With 0 bases removed from V and 5 bases from J, the gap between germline ends came to 14 bases. This CDR3 contains 16 residues. CDR3 sequence reads: CAISESLAGADNEQFF. The CDR3 nucleotides read TGTGCCATCAGTGAGTCACTGGCGGGGGCGGACAATGAGCAGTTCTTC.

The chain recombines TRBV9 with TRBJ2-2; D perhaps matches TRBD1 (6 bases). CDR1 is SGDLS, CDR2 YYNGEE, per germline. V was clipped by 3 bases and J by 5 bases, with 14 bases between them. The CDR3 spans 15 residues. The CDR3 loop is CASSGAQGRTGELFF. The CDR3 region has the DNA TGTGCCAGCAGCGGGGCACAGGGAAGGACCGGGGAGCTGTTTTTT.

The CDR3 protein is CASSLVPSGFSTGELFF. Written as DNA, the CDR3 is TGTGCCAGCAGCTTAGTTCCGTCGGGGTTCAGCACCGGGGAGCTGTTTTTT. This sequence joins TRBV11-2 and TRBJ2-2, with D perhaps TRBD2 (5 bases). The CDR3 loop spans 17 amino acids. V was trimmed by 1 base and J by 4 bases, leaving 16 bases between them. Germline CDR1 and CDR2: SGHAT and FQNNGV.

This chain connects TRBV28 to TRBJ1-2; no reliable D call. Germline V gives CDR1 MDHEN, CDR2 SYDVKM. This CDR3 is 12 amino acids long. V lost 6 bases to trimming and J lost 6 bases, with 11 bases between them. The CDR3 here is CASRPGFDGYTF. Here the CDR3 DNA reads TGTGCCAGCAGACCAGGATTTGATGGCTACACCTTC.

The genes are TRBV19 and TRBJ1-2; TRBD1 matches 9 bases. Germline loops: CDR1 LNHDA, CDR2 SQIVND (reference sequence). This CDR3 contains 14 residues. The junction had 8 bases not matched to a gene; V was cut back by 6 bases and J by 6 bases. CDR3 loop: CASRRWDRENGYTF. The DNA of the CDR3 is TGTGCCAGTAGACGTTGGGACAGGGAGAATGGCTACACCTTC.

The chain links TRBV7-2 to TRBJ2-2; 8 bases match TRBD1. The germline V gene encodes CDR1 SGHTA and CDR2 FQGNSA. J was trimmed by 4 bases and V by 6 bases; bases with no gene match: 7. This CDR3 has 15 amino acids. In DNA form, the CDR3 reads TGTGCCAGCAGTCTTCAGGGGGCGGGCACCGGGGAGCTGTTTTTT. Protein sequence: CASSLQGAGTGELFF.

The chain employs TRBV7-8 and TRBJ2-5; the match to TRBD1 covers 7 bases. The CDR3 extends over 19 amino acids. Trimming removed 4 bases from V and 4 bases from J; junction bases left unmatched: 21. Per the germline V gene, CDR1 is SGHVS and CDR2 is FQNEAQ. The CDR3 nucleotides are TGTGCCAGCAGCTACCTCATGACAGGGCAGAGCGTAGTTCGAGAGACCCAGTACTTC. This gives the protein CASSYLMTGQSVVRETQYF.

In this sample, this clone turned up once. V is TRBV6-1 and J is TRBJ1-2; maybe TRBD1 (5 bases). The CDR3 totals 13 residues. The V gene's germline CDR1 is MNHNS and CDR2 SASEGT. Between the trimmed V and J ends, which lost 3 bases and 6 bases, there was a span of 11 bases. CDR3 bases: TGTGCCAGCAGTGACGGGACTCCCGATGGCTACACCTTC. Amino acids: CASSDGTPDGYTF.

The chain recombines TRBV18 with TRBJ1-3; 8 positions match TRBD1. V was pared by 4 bases and J by 0 bases, with 11 bases of the junction left unmatched. CDR1 and CDR2 (germline): KGHSH, LQKENI. The CDR3 is 18 residues long. The CDR3 bases are TGTGCCAGCTCACAGGCCGTCCGGGACAGGAGCTCTGGAAACACCATATATTTT. Translated: CASSQAVRDRSSGNTIYF.

CDR3 sequence: CASSLARGVTGVNQPQHF. The CDR3 nucleotides are TGCGCCAGCAGCTTGGCTCGGGGGGTGACAGGGGTCAATCAGCCCCAGCATTTT. The gene calls are TRBV5-1 and TRBJ1-5; 8 positions agree with TRBD1. The CDR3 runs 18 residues. The germline CDR1 and CDR2 sequences are SGHRS and YFSETQ. The V and J ends lost 0 bases and 3 bases, in that order; junction bases with no gene match: 11.

The rearrangement uses TRBV2 and TRBJ1-1; 9 bases match TRBD1. Germline CDR1 is SNHLY and CDR2 is FYNNEI. The CDR3 sequence is 14 residues long. V lost 5 bases and J lost 5; bases outside the gene matches: 6. The CDR3 nucleotides are TGTGCCAGCAGTCAACAGGGGGCGGAAACTGAAGCTTTCTTT. This gives the protein CASSQQGAETEAFF.

The chain recombines TRBV5-4 with TRBJ2-2; 11 bases are a match to TRBD1. The junction had 3 bases not matched to a gene; V was cut back by 4 bases and J by 4 bases. Germline V gene sequence: CDR1 SGHNT, CDR2 YYREEE (reference sequence). The CDR3 consists of 15 residues. The CDR3 is CASSPGQGVTGELFF. CDR3 bases: TGTGCCAGCAGCCCGGGACAGGGGGTCACCGGGGAGCTGTTTTTT.